These 2 T cell receptor beta chains originate from one sample sequenced in a study of blood T cell repertoires in COVID-19. The method was immunoSEQ multiplex PCR; TCRdb's version includes in-frame clones alone and lacks a portion of them. The sample carries more than 65,000 clones, roughly four fifths recorded once. Input material: peripheral blood. Source of these receptors: a human donor in a cohort sampled during active COVID-19.

The chain combines TRBV10-3 with TRBJ1-2; 7 bases are shared with TRBD1. CDR3 length: 17 amino acids. Trimming took 6 bases from V and 3 from J; bases not matched to a gene: 16. CDR1 is ENHRY and CDR2 is SYGVKD in the germline V gene. The chain's CDR3 is CAISTRKKGQVDYGYTF. As DNA, the CDR3 is TGTGCCATCAGCACGAGGAAAAAAGGACAGGTAGACTATGGCTACACCTTC.

The rearrangement joins TRBV3-1 (or the pseudogene TRBV3-2) to TRBJ2-3; 11 bases match TRBD2. Trimming took 11 bases from V and 5 from J; bases not matched to a gene: 3. The CDR3 sequence is 12 residues long. Germline V gene sequence: CDR1 LGHDT, CDR2 YNNKEL (reference sequence). The CDR3 DNA reads as TGTGCCGTAGCGGGGGGGGAAGATACGCAGTATTTT. The encoded protein is CAVAGGEDTQYF.